Shown below are 29 T cell receptor beta chains from a single sample sequenced in a study of PD-L1 blockade in urothelial cancer. The assay was immunoSEQ multiplex PCR, and TCRdb's table has in-frame clones only and misses some. The sample has 100,000 or so clones; around 85% are singletons. The sequenced sample was PBMCs, obtained around atezolizumab (anti-PD-L1) treatment. These receptors originate from a man aged 45-65 years with urothelial cancer.

The V and J genes are TRBV5-1 and TRBJ2-1, with D maybe TRBD2 (5 bases). The CDR3 loop spans 15 amino acids. Trimming took 4 bases from V and 0 from J, leaving 11 bases between them. In germline, CDR1 is SGHRS, CDR2 YFSETQ. The CDR3 loop reads CASSASGSSYNEQFF. The CDR3 DNA is TGCGCCAGCAGCGCGAGCGGCAGCTCCTACAATGAGCAGTTCTTC.

In its sample, this clone was seen a few times. The chain uses TRBV5-1 and TRBJ1-5; D ambiguous. Germline CDR1 SGHRS, CDR2 YFSETQ. Trimming removed 0 bases from V and 5 bases from J, with 12 bases in between. There are 15 residues in the CDR3. The CDR3 sequence: CASSLDPFRDQPQHF. The CDR3 region has the DNA TGCGCCAGCAGCTTGGATCCCTTTCGGGATCAGCCCCAGCATTTT.

The chain uses TRBV28 and TRBJ2-3; 7 nucleotides align to TRBD2. The CDR3 runs 14 residues. V was pared by 6 bases and J by 4 bases, with 7 bases of the junction left unmatched. Per germline, CDR1 MDHEN and CDR2 SYDVKM. CDR3 amino acids: CASSSGTQPDTQYF. The DNA of the CDR3 is TGTGCCAGCAGCAGCGGGACTCAACCAGATACGCAGTATTTT.

This chain connects TRBV6-6 to TRBJ2-5; 10 positions agree with TRBD2. The ends lost 5 bases at V and 5 bases at J; junction bases unmatched: 11. The length of the CDR3 is 16 residues. Germline lookup yields CDR1 MNHNY and CDR2 SVGAGI (reference sequence). In DNA, the CDR3 is TGTGCCAGCAGTAGCGGGAGGGCCTCGGGGGTGGAGACCCAGTACTTC. This sequence encodes CASSSGRASGVETQYF.

This chain uses TRBV6-6 with TRBJ2-7, with TRBD2 matching 9 bases. Germline CDR1 MNHNY, CDR2 SVGAGI (reference sequence). V shed 7 bases and J 2 bases; nucleotides not matched to a gene: 6. The CDR3 is made up of 14 amino acids. This CDR3 is CASNPSGITYEQYF. In nucleotides, the CDR3 is TGTGCCAGCAACCCTAGCGGGATCACCTACGAGCAGTACTTC.

The rearrangement links TRBV2 to TRBJ2-3, with D possibly matching TRBD2 (7 bases). The CDR3 loop spans 14 amino acids. V gave up 6 bases and J gave up 1 base, with 11 bases separating them. Germline V lookup: CDR1 SNHLY, CDR2 FYNNEI. The CDR3 DNA sequence: TGTGCCAGCAGCCGAGGGGGGGGCACAGATACGCAGTATTTT. Its translation: CASSRGGGTDTQYF. The full variable domain, in which reference TRBV2 and TRBJ2-3 provide the parts outside the CDR3, is EPEVTQTPSHQVTQMGQEVILRCVPISNHLYFYWYRQILGQKVEFLVSFYNNEISEKSEIFDDQFSVERPDGSNFTLKIRSTKLEDSAMYFCASSRGGGTDTQYFGPGTRLTVL.

V and J are TRBV4-2 and TRBJ2-3; D is unresolved. This CDR3 has 16 residues. V was trimmed by 1 base and J by 0 bases, leaving 11 bases between them. Germline CDR1 and CDR2: LGHNA and YNFKEQ. This chain's CDR3 is CASSQAQRRSTDTQYF. The CDR3 nucleotides read TGTGCCAGCAGCCAAGCCCAGCGACGCAGCACAGATACGCAGTATTTT.

The chain combines TRBV19 with TRBJ2-2; no clear D. This CDR3 is built from 13 residues. The V end was cut by 7 bases, the J end by 7 bases, with 13 bases between. Germline assignment: CDR1 LNHDA and CDR2 SQIVND (reference sequence). The CDR3 region has the DNA TGTGCCAGTACCAACCCCCGGGTCGGGGAGCTGTTTTTT. This gives the protein CASTNPRVGELFF.

The chain has TRBV19 and TRBJ1-2; TRBD1 aligns across 7 bases. This CDR3 has 13 amino acids. Germline loops: CDR1 LNHDA, CDR2 SQIVND (reference sequence). Germline trimming cut 8 bases from V and 2 bases from J; bases unmatched to any gene: 5. CDR3 region: CASSKQGNYGYTF. The CDR3 bases are TGTGCCAGTTCGAAACAGGGGAACTATGGCTACACCTTC.

This sequence joins TRBV11-2 and TRBJ2-5; D is perhaps TRBD2 (5 bases). This CDR3 has 14 amino acids. V was cut by 1 base and J by 1 base, with 7 bases left in between. Germline V gene data show CDR1 as SGHAT and CDR2 as FQNNGV. CDR3 bases: TGTGCCAGCAGCTTAGTAGCGCTCCAAGAGACCCAGTACTTC. This sequence encodes CASSLVALQETQYF.

In DNA form, the CDR3 reads TGTGCCTGGTCCCCGGACAGAAGTCAAGAGACCCAGTACTTC. This encodes CAWSPDRSQETQYF. The chain is built from TRBV30 and TRBJ2-5; D is possibly TRBD1 (6 bases). This CDR3 contains 14 residues. The V gene lost 5 bases and the J gene lost 2 bases, with 15 bases spanning the gap. Germline V gene sequence: CDR1 GTSNPN, CDR2 SVGIG (reference sequence).

V usage is TRBV4-2 and J usage is TRBJ2-7; 7 bases fit TRBD2. CDR1 and CDR2 from the germline V gene are LGHNA and YNFKEQ. V was clipped by 3 bases and J by 0 bases; unmatched bases: 5. The CDR3 loop spans 15 amino acids. The chain's CDR3 is CASSHLREFSYEQYF. The CDR3 DNA follows: TGTGCCAGCAGCCACCTGCGGGAGTTCTCCTACGAGCAGTACTTC.

The chain carries TRBV5-6 and TRBJ1-6; 9 bases map to TRBD1. The CDR3 runs to 15 residues. Trimming removed 4 bases from V and 9 bases from J; junction bases left unmatched: 8. CDR1 and CDR2 from the germline V gene are SGHDT and YYEEEE. CDR3 sequence: CASSEGQGFSSPLHF. The CDR3 bases are TGTGCCAGCAGCGAGGGACAGGGTTTTAGTTCACCCCTCCACTTT.

This chain links TRBV11-2 with TRBJ2-7; D is perhaps TRBD2 (6 bases). In germline, CDR1 is SGHAT, CDR2 FQNNGV. V dropped 6 bases and J dropped 3 bases, with 9 bases sitting between them. The CDR3 consists of 12 residues. CDR3 in DNA: TGTGCCAGCAGGGAGGGGTACTACGAGCAGTACTTC. Its translation is CASREGYYEQYF.

The J gene is TRBJ2-5, the V gene TRBV28; 8 positions match TRBD2. CDR3 length: 14 residues. V lost 8 bases, J lost 6 bases, and 11 bases stayed unmatched. Germline loops: CDR1 MDHEN, CDR2 SYDVKM. CDR3 nucleotides: TGTGCCAGCGGGGTTGGACTAGCCGTAAAGACCCAGTACTTC. Protein product: CASGVGLAVKTQYF.

This chain connects TRBV25-1 to TRBJ1-4, with 9 bases fitting TRBD1. Germline CDR1 is MGHDK and CDR2 is SYGVNS. J was trimmed by 6 bases and V by 7 bases; bases with no gene match: 3. This CDR3 has 13 amino acids. The CDR3 nucleotides read TGTGCCAGCAAGGGACAGGGTCATGAAAAACTGTTTTTT. Translation gives CASKGQGHEKLFF.

This chain uses TRBV7-3 with TRBJ1-2, with D tentatively TRBD1 (6 bases). The CDR3 runs to 13 residues. CDR1 is SGHTA, CDR2 FQGTGA, per germline. The V end was cut by 2 bases, the J end by 7 bases, with 11 bases between. The CDR3 DNA is TGTGCCAGCAGCTTATTCGTCAGGGGTGGCTACACCTTC. This gives the protein CASSLFVRGGYTF.

J is TRBJ2-4 and V is TRBV7-2; D may be TRBD2 (5 bases). The length of the CDR3 is 16 residues. Per the germline V gene, CDR1 is SGHTA and CDR2 is FQGNSA. Trimming removed 2 bases from V and 0 bases from J, with 11 bases in between. CDR3 nucleotides: TGTGCCAGCAGCTTATCTCTCGGACTAGCCAAAAACATTCAGTACTTC. Translating it yields CASSLSLGLAKNIQYF.

V usage is TRBV5-6 and J usage is TRBJ2-3; 15 bases align to TRBD2. The germline V gene encodes CDR1 SGHDT and CDR2 YYEEEE. This CDR3 spans 16 amino acids. J lost 5 bases, V lost 4 bases, and 5 bases had no gene match. The CDR3 DNA is TGTGCCAGCAGCAAGGGACTAGCGGGAGGCGGAGATACGCAGTATTTT. It translates to CASSKGLAGGGDTQYF.

CDR3 region: CASSGRAHTDTQYF. In nucleotides, the CDR3 is TGTGCCAGCAGTGGCAGGGCCCACACAGATACGCAGTATTTT. This chain connects TRBV25-1 to TRBJ2-3, with a possible D match to TRBD1 (5 bases). Trimming removed 4 bases from V and 2 bases from J, with 10 bases in between. CDR3 length: 14 amino acids. Germline lookup yields CDR1 MGHDK and CDR2 SYGVNS.

In DNA, the CDR3 is TGTGCCAGCAGCTTCTGGGACAGGGCGCAGGTCACTGAAGCTTTCTTT. Translated, it gives CASSFWDRAQVTEAFF. The chain recombines TRBV5-6 with TRBJ1-1; TRBD1 matches at 9 bases. V trimming: 2 bases; J trimming: 4 bases; junction bases outside the gene matches: 9. Germline V gene lookup returns CDR1 SGHDT and CDR2 YYEEEE. CDR3 size: 16 residues.

This rearrangement joins TRBV6-6 to TRBJ2-7; 8 nucleotides line up with TRBD2. Germline assignment: CDR1 MNHNY and CDR2 SVGAGI (reference sequence). The trim removed 11 bases at V and 6 bases at J, leaving 12 bases unmatched. This CDR3 contains 13 residues. CDR3 bases: TGTGCCGCTCGGGGGGGAGGGCCTCTCGAGCAGTACTTC. Protein product: CAARGGGPLEQYF.

The V gene is TRBV29-1, the J gene TRBJ2-1; TRBD1 matches 7 bases. The V segment lost 6 bases and the J segment 2 bases; nucleotides outside the gene matches: 7. The CDR3 has 14 amino acids. Germline-derived CDR1 and CDR2 are SQVTM and ANQGSEA. The CDR3 loop is CSVAGTAAYNEQFF. DNA for the CDR3: TGCAGCGTCGCCGGGACAGCCGCCTACAATGAGCAGTTCTTC.

The chain uses TRBV6-1 and TRBJ2-7; 9 bases line up with TRBD1. CDR1 and CDR2 (germline): MNHNS, SASEGT. This CDR3 comprises 15 residues. Trimming removed 6 bases from V and 3 bases from J; junction bases left unmatched: 9. The CDR3 protein is CASRDEGTGFYEQYF. The CDR3 DNA follows: TGTGCCAGCAGAGACGAAGGGACAGGGTTCTACGAGCAGTACTTC.

This clone was detected once. The rearrangement uses TRBV9 and TRBJ2-5; D call uncertain. The CDR3 spans 15 residues. Germline-derived CDR1 and CDR2 are SGDLS and YYNGEE. V lost 0 bases to trimming and J lost 1 base, with 10 bases between them. The CDR3 protein is CASSVAAGLQETQYF. CDR3 bases: TGTGCCAGCAGCGTAGCGGCAGGTCTCCAAGAGACCCAGTACTTC. Drawing the rest from reference TRBV9 and TRBJ2-5, the complete variable domain is DSGVTQTPKHLITATGQRVTLRCSPRSGDLSVYWYQQSLDQGLQFLIQYYNGEERAKGNILERFSAQQFPDLHSELNLSSLELGDSALYFCASSVAAGLQETQYFGPGTRLLVL.

The chain links TRBV7-3 to TRBJ2-1, with 10 bases identical to TRBD2. The CDR3 spans 15 residues. From germline, CDR1 is SGHTA and CDR2 FQGTGA. Trimming took 1 base from V and 9 from J; bases not matched to a gene: 6. CDR3 loop: CASSLMLAGVSEQFF. In DNA, the CDR3 is TGTGCCAGCAGCTTAATGCTAGCGGGAGTCAGTGAGCAGTTCTTC.

The rearrangement uses TRBV30 and TRBJ2-3; TRBD2 agrees at 12 bases. V shed 3 bases and J 4 bases; nucleotides not matched to a gene: 20. The V gene's germline CDR1 is GTSNPN and CDR2 SVGIG (reference sequence). The CDR3 is made up of 20 amino acids. CDR3 coding DNA: TGTGCCTGGAGGAACACTAGCGGGAGGTTCCTTTCGGGGAGAGCAGATACGCAGTATTTT. Residues: CAWRNTSGRFLSGRADTQYF.

The V gene is TRBV7-2, the J gene TRBJ2-3, with TRBD2 identical over 8 bases. Germline CDR1 is SGHTA and CDR2 is FQGNSA. Unmatched junction bases numbered 12, after V lost 4 bases and J lost 0 bases. The CDR3 has 18 residues. CDR3 sequence (DNA): TGTGCCAGCAGCTACGGGGCTGGGGCGGGAGGCAGCACAGATACGCAGTATTTT. It yields the protein CASSYGAGAGGSTDTQYF. Combining the CDR3 with reference TRBV7-2 and TRBJ2-3 gives the whole variable domain GAGVSQSPSNKVTEKGKDVELRCDPISGHTALYWYRQSLGQGLEFLIYFQGNSAPDKSGLPSDRFSAERTGGSVSTLTIQRTQQEDSAVYLCASSYGAGAGGSTDTQYFGPGTRLTVL.

This chain connects TRBV23-1 to TRBJ2-5; 7 bases match TRBD2. TRBV23-1 is an ORF for which the function is uncertain. With V trimmed by 0 bases and J by 6 bases, 7 bases remained unmatched. This CDR3 has 15 residues. This chain's CDR3 is CASSQSGLADQTQYF. Written as DNA, the CDR3 is TGCGCCAGCAGTCAATCGGGGCTAGCGGATCAGACCCAGTACTTC.